These 23 T cell receptor beta chains originate from one sample sequenced in a study of CD4 and CD8 cells across lung adenocarcinoma regions. MiXCR was run by TCRdb on the PCR reads, yielding one entry per CDR3 protein. The table has roughly 25,000 distinct CDR3 sequences, 50% to 55% seen once. The sequencing sample was made of CD8+ T cells from the center of a lung tumor. These receptors all come from a male donor with lung adenocarcinoma. The CD4 and CD8 labels of this study may be unreliable.

The chain couples TRBV12-3 or TRBV12-4 to TRBJ2-5; D unclear. V lost 5 bases, J lost 2 bases, and 9 bases lay in between. This CDR3 is built from 13 residues. DNA of the CDR3: TGTGCCAGCAGTGTAAGCCCTCAAGAGACCCAGTACTTC. This encodes CASSVSPQETQYF.

This chain links TRBV6-1 with TRBJ2-3; 8 bases agree with TRBD2. Near its end, the DNA agrees better with TRBJ2-7, so the J call may be wrong. The CDR3 covers 16 residues. CDR1 is MNHNS and CDR2 is SASEGT in the germline V gene. CDR3 loop: CASSVAGTWAKDTQYF. The CDR3 DNA reads as TGTGCCAGCAGCGTAGCGGGGACGTGGGCCAAGGATACGCAGTACTTC.

This clonotype was recorded many times. This chain connects TRBV27 to TRBJ1-6, with a possible D match to TRBD1 (5 bases). Germline V gene lookup returns CDR1 MNHEY and CDR2 SMNVEV (reference sequence). The CDR3 contains 13 residues. V lost 0 bases, J lost 14 bases, and 11 bases lay in between. CDR3 sequence reads: CASSLSKGRALHF. In nucleotides, the CDR3 is TGTGCCAGCAGTTTATCGAAGGGCAGGGCCCTCCACTTT.

Of note for this clonotype: A read error may produce the germline difference seen at one junction end. CDR3 loop: CATGLSHKNTQYF. In DNA, the CDR3 is TGTGCCACGGGGCTAAGTCACAAAAATACTCAGTATTTT. The gene calls are TRBV10-3 and TRBJ2-3; D could derive from TRBD1 or TRBD2 (5 bases each). The CDR3 consists of 13 residues. Germline values: CDR1 ENHRY, CDR2 SYGVKD.

CDR3: CASSALKRSSYEQYF. The CDR3 region has the DNA TGTGCCAGCAGCGCTCTAAAAAGAAGCTCCTACGAGCAGTACTTC. This chain links TRBV6-1 with TRBJ2-1; D unresolved. The DNA end is more similar to TRBJ2-7, so the J call may be wrong. The CDR3 has 15 amino acids. Per germline, CDR1 MNHNS and CDR2 SASEGT.

This clonotype came up many times. J is TRBJ2-1 and V is TRBV12-3 or TRBV12-4; D is undetermined. This CDR3 comprises 14 residues. V was trimmed by 1 base and J by 3 bases, leaving 7 bases between them. In DNA, the CDR3 is TGTGCCAGCAGTTTAGTGGAGAGCTACAATGAGCAGTTCTTC. It is translated as CASSLVESYNEQFF.

This clonotype has ten or more counts. The CDR3 region is CASSSTGGAYEQYF. The CDR3 coding sequence is TGTGCCAGCAGTTCTACAGGGGGCGCGTACGAGCAGTACTTC. The chain carries TRBV6-5 and TRBJ2-7, with TRBD1 identical over 9 bases. After removal of 4 bases from V and 4 bases from J, the junction contained 5 bases not matched to a gene. This CDR3 is built from 14 residues. Germline V gene data show CDR1 as MNHEY and CDR2 as SVGAGI.

The genes are TRBV6-1 and TRBJ2-5; D might be TRBD1 or TRBD2, each matching 5 bases. This CDR3 is 14 amino acids long. Germline V CDR1 and CDR2: MNHNS, SASEGT. The chain's CDR3 is CAGSGGRAQEIQYF. The CDR3 region has the DNA TGTGCGGGGAGTGGGGGACGGGCCCAAGAGATTCAGTACTTC.

The chain joins TRBV6-1 to TRBJ1-1; D remains unclear. The V gene's germline CDR1 is MNHNS and CDR2 SASEGT. The CDR3 covers 14 residues. Trimming took 6 bases from V and 4 from J, leaving 15 bases between them. CDR3 bases: TGTGCCAGCAGCATCGAGGGAACGGGCACTGAAGCTTTCTTT. It yields the protein CASSIEGTGTEAFF.

This clonotype was observed many times. This chain joins TRBV3-1 and TRBJ2-5; 7 bases are a match to TRBD2. The CDR3 extends over 17 amino acids. Germline loops: CDR1 LGHDT, CDR2 YNNKEL (reference sequence). V was pared by 7 bases and J by 4 bases, with 18 bases of the junction left unmatched. In DNA, the CDR3 is TGTGCCAGCACCGCCAAGGGAACGGCGGGAGTACGAGAGACCCAGTACTTC. Residues: CASTAKGTAGVRETQYF.

This rearrangement joins TRBV10-2 to TRBJ2-4; D unclear. Trimming left V 8 bases short and J 0 bases short, with 17 bases between. CDR3 length: 16 amino acids. CDR1 and CDR2 from the germline V gene are WSHSY and SAAADI. CDR3 sequence (DNA): TGCGCCAGCCGCGAGCCGGGTGGGCGAGCCAAAAACATTCAGTACTTC. It yields the protein CASREPGGRAKNIQYF.

CDR3: CASSYGQGASEQYF. CDR3 bases: TGTGCCAGCAGTTACGGGCAGGGGGCGTCTGAGCAGTACTTC. The rearrangement uses TRBV6-5 and TRBJ2-1; TRBD1 matches at 8 bases. With the DNA end fitting TRBJ2-7 better, the J assignment may be wrong. Germline loops: CDR1 MNHEY, CDR2 SVGAGI. The CDR3 runs to 14 residues.

This clonotype is labeled medium-sized. The chain joins TRBV6-1 to TRBJ2-5; TRBD1 might be the D (6 bases). This CDR3 has 13 amino acids. CDR1 is MNHNS, CDR2 SASEGT, per germline. Trimming cost V 10 bases and J 7 bases, with 19 bases left between them. The CDR3: CANRDRPRGTQYF. Here the CDR3 DNA reads TGTGCCAACAGAGACAGGCCCCGAGGGACCCAGTACTTC.

CDR3 nucleotides: TGTGCCAGCAGTGAAGTAAGGAACACTGAAGCTTTCTTT. This encodes CASSEVRNTEAFF. The gene calls are TRBV6-1 and TRBJ1-1; no firm D call. The CDR3 has 13 amino acids. V gave up 1 base and J gave up 1 base, with 4 bases separating them. Germline CDR1 reads MNHNS; CDR2 reads SASEGT.

This chain joins TRBV4-1 and TRBJ2-5, with a possible D match to TRBD2 (5 bases). The germline V gene encodes CDR1 MGHRA and CDR2 YSYEKL. This CDR3 contains 15 residues. V was shortened by 9 bases and J by 4 bases, with 21 bases between the two germline ends. CDR3 loop: CARGQEGGGTETQYF. CDR3 coding DNA: TGCGCCAGGGGCCAAGAGGGCGGTGGCACAGAGACCCAGTACTTC.

This clonotype was picked up a small number of times. An end of the junction differs from the germline gene, which may be a read error. The chain joins TRBV7-2 to TRBJ2-1; TRBD1 might be the D (6 bases). The germline V gene has CDR1 SGHTA and CDR2 FQGNSA. The CDR3 totals 14 residues. CDR3 in amino acids: CATSPGWGPGTQFF. The DNA for the CDR3 is TGTGCCACCAGCCCGGGGTGGGGGCCGGGGACCCAGTTCTTC.

This chain links TRBV6-1 with TRBJ2-1; TRBD2 is a possible D gene (6 bases). The DNA end lines up better with TRBJ2-5; the J call may be wrong. The CDR3 totals 14 residues. Germline CDR1 is MNHNS and CDR2 is SASEGT. CDR3: CASSEGGEVETQYF. The DNA for the CDR3 is TGTGCCAGCAGTGAAGGGGGGGAGGTAGAGACCCAGTACTTC.

The chain couples TRBV27 to TRBJ2-2; the D is unclear. Trimming took 5 bases from V and 1 from J, leaving 14 bases between them. CDR1 and CDR2 (germline): MNHEY, SMNVEV (reference sequence). CDR3 length: 16 residues. The CDR3 loop is CASSPRLTVNTGELFF. CDR3 in DNA: TGTGCCAGCAGTCCCCGCCTTACAGTGAACACCGGGGAGCTGTTTTTT.

The chain joins TRBV6-1 to TRBJ2-3; 7 nucleotides agree with TRBD2. Germline V lookup: CDR1 MNHNS, CDR2 SASEGT. V shed 3 bases, J shed 4 bases, and the junction held 10 bases outside the gene matches. The CDR3 runs 16 residues. The CDR3 reads CASSDRASGAADTQYF. The CDR3, as DNA: TGTGCCAGCAGTGATCGGGCGAGCGGGGCGGCAGATACGCAGTATTTT.

This chain links TRBV7-8 with TRBJ2-1; D is possibly TRBD2 (5 bases). The V gene lost 2 bases and the J gene lost 13 bases, with 21 bases spanning the gap. Germline assignment: CDR1 SGHVS and CDR2 FQNEAQ. The CDR3 spans 15 residues. The CDR3 spells CASSLHPAAAWQQFF. In DNA form, the CDR3 reads TGTGCCAGCAGCTTACATCCAGCGGCCGCTTGGCAACAGTTCTTC.

This clonotype appeared once. The CDR3 DNA sequence: TGTGCCAGGGGGGGGGGGGGCGGACACCAAGATACGCAGTACTTC. Translation: CARGGGGGHQDTQYF. The gene calls are TRBV6-1 and TRBJ2-3; weak D call: TRBD2 (7 bases). The DNA end lines up better with TRBJ2-7; the J call may be wrong. Germline CDR1 is MNHNS and CDR2 is SASEGT. This CDR3 is built from 15 residues.

The chain recombines TRBV6-5 with TRBJ2-1; D call uncertain. The V gene's germline CDR1 is MNHEY and CDR2 SVGAGI. CDR3 length equals 15 residues. The ends were cut back, 2 bases at V and 4 bases at J, with 12 bases in the middle. As DNA, the CDR3 is TGTGCCAGCAGTTACAGTGGGCCTGAATACAATGAGCAGTTCTTC. It encodes CASSYSGPEYNEQFF.

This clonotype has only one observation. The chain is built from TRBV6-1 and TRBJ2-1, with 10 bases aligning to TRBD2. The J call may be faulty, since TRBJ2-5 better matches the DNA end. The CDR3 covers 14 residues. Looked up from germline, CDR1 is MNHNS and CDR2 is SASEGT. The CDR3 protein is CASRRLAGEETQYF. The CDR3, as DNA: TGTGCCAGCAGACGCCTAGCGGGAGAAGAGACCCAGTACTTC.